These 5 T cell receptor beta chains came from one sample sequenced in a study of cytomegalovirus exposure and HLA in healthy donors. Primers: 60 Vbeta forward and 13 Jbeta reverse. TCRdb's table, derived via immunoSEQ multiplex PCR, lists solely in-frame clones and lacks some. The table lists over 150,000 clones, roughly 80% of them singletons, with 1.9% in the top ten. The sample was PBMCs. These receptor sequences come from a human donor in good health.

The chain carries TRBV9 and TRBJ2-3; possibly TRBD2 for D (7 bases). The CDR3 contains 15 residues. V was pared by 0 bases and J by 3 bases, with 11 bases between. Germline V gives CDR1 SGDLS, CDR2 YYNGEE. The CDR3 reads CASSVDGGQTDTQYF. The CDR3 bases are TGTGCCAGCAGCGTAGACGGGGGGCAAACAGATACGCAGTATTTT.

This clone was observed a handful of times. This chain uses TRBV4-3 with TRBJ1-1, with D perhaps matching TRBD1 (6 bases). Trimming cost V 2 bases and J 3 bases, with 7 bases left between them. This CDR3 region has 13 residues. Germline V gene lookup returns CDR1 LGHNA and CDR2 YSLEER. CDR3 bases: TGCGCCAGCAGCCAAAACAGGGACACTGAAGCTTTCTTT. Its translation: CASSQNRDTEAFF.

The chain is built from TRBV11-2 and TRBJ2-7, with 7 bases aligning to TRBD2. Germline CDR1 reads SGHAT; CDR2 reads FQNNGV. V dropped 0 bases and J dropped 3; count of bases not matched to a gene: 5. The CDR3 sequence is 15 residues long. CDR3 in DNA: TGTGCCAGCAGCTTAGAGGGGGGAGGGGTCTACGAGCAGTACTTC. Translating gives CASSLEGGGVYEQYF.

This rearrangement joins TRBV2 to TRBJ2-5; 11 nucleotides line up with TRBD1. The CDR3 contains 15 residues. Germline V gene lookup returns CDR1 SNHLY and CDR2 FYNNEI. Germline trimming cut 6 bases from V and 4 bases from J; bases unmatched to any gene: 7. CDR3 sequence reads: CASRNGQGAIETQYF. The CDR3 nucleotides read TGTGCCAGCAGGAATGGACAGGGGGCCATAGAGACCCAGTACTTC.

This clone was detected only a few times. This rearrangement joins TRBV4-1 to TRBJ1-1; D not resolved. CDR3 length equals 14 residues. V lost 0 bases and J lost 5, with 10 bases in between. The V gene's germline CDR1 is MGHRA and CDR2 YSYEKL. For the CDR3, the DNA is TGCGCCAGCAGCCAAGATCATGGGCGAACTGAAGCTTTCTTT. Protein sequence: CASSQDHGRTEAFF.